This note documents a single T cell receptor beta chain sequence. Trimming removed 0 bases from V and 11 bases from J; junction bases left unmatched: 6. The CDR3 runs 14 residues. Looked up from germline, CDR1 is SEHNR and CDR2 is FQNEAQ (reference sequence). The data are from a study of cytomegalovirus exposure and HLA in healthy donors. 13 Jbeta primers and 60 Vbeta primers were used for the PCR. Generated by immunoSEQ multiplex PCR, the TCRdb table keeps only in-frame clones and is missing some. The data show some 170,000 clones, approximately 78% seen once. V usage is TRBV7-9 and J usage is TRBJ1-4; TRBD1 agrees at 7 bases. The receptor was derived from a human donor in good health. The sequencing sample was made of PBMCs. CDR3 sequence reads: CASSLAAGGSKLFF. CDR3 DNA sequence: TGTGCCAGCAGCTTAGCGGCAGGGGGGAGTAAACTGTTTTTT.